The present T cell receptor (beta chain) was sequenced within a study of T cell repertoires in cytomegalovirus infection (dated by TCRdb to between 2018 and 2020). Study-wide context: Donor HLA type was relevant to the analysis, because carriage of CMV infection together with the matching HLA type was indicated by public TCR beta signatures.

Points on this clonotype: The antigen it binds to is not known. No clone much larger than this one lies a single base away; base qualities are absent.

The CDR1 and CDR2 encoded by the germline V gene (reference sequence) are LNHNV and YYDKDF. V lost 5 bases and J lost 5 bases, and the count of bases not matched to a germline gene is 19. The CDR3 has 20 amino acids, counting the end cysteine and phenylalanine. CDR3 DNA only is kept here, 60 bases in frame from base 1. Instrument on record: Illumina HiSeq 1500. TCRdb reran the public reads through fastp at Q25 and MiXCR, keeping productive beta chains. Merged by CDR3 protein, the rows form single entries marked with the most common genes and DNA. The sample table records some 160,000 distinct CDR3 sequences; approximately 17% of these occur just once. The ten largest clonotypes hold about 17% of the sample. General study outcomes and caveats: The ex vivo response was dominated by HLA-C-restricted CMV-specific TCR beta clonotypes, which also provided the single most frequent clonotype in two of eight donors. In both this cohort and an independent roughly 400-donor cohort, the cumulative frequency of public TCR beta family members distinguished carriers of CMV infection plus the relevant HLA type.

The chain employs TRBV15 and TRBJ2-1; a stretch of 12 junction bases matches TRBD2. The sequence came from a human donor in good health (CMV status not recorded). Some clones in this sample may be carry-over from other donors' samples. Sequenced material: CD8+ T cells from PBMCs. The CDR3 in this case is CATSLRGGLAGLPVNNEQFF. The nucleotides are TGTGCCACCAGCTTACGGGGGGGACTAGCGGGTCTCCCAGTGAACAATGAGCAGTTCTTC.